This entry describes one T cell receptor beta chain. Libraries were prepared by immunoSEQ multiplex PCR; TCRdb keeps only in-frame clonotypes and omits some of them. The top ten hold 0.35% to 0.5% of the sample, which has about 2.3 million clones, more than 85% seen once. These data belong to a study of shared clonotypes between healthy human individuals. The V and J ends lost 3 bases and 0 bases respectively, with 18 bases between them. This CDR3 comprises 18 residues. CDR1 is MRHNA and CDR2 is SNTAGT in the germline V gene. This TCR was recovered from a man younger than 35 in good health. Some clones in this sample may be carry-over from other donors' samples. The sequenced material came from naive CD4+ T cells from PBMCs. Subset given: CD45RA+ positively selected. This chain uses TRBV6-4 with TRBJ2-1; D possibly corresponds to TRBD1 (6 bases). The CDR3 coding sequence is TGTGCCAGCAGTGAATTCTATGGGACAAAAAGCTCCTACAATGAGCAGTTCTTC. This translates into CASSEFYGTKSSYNEQFF.